This T cell receptor (beta chain) was sequenced in a study of patients and donors after allogeneic stem cell transplantation. TCRdb processed the RT-PCR reads anew with MiXCR; each CDR3 protein has one entry. Of about 110,000 distinct CDR3 sequences listed, approximately 40% are singletons. Germline V CDR1 and CDR2: ENHRY, SYGVKD. The CDR3 has 13 amino acids. V shed 8 bases and J shed 0 bases, with 8 bases lying between them. The sample was blood, either unsorted or a sorted T cell fraction (not recorded which). This clonotype was sampled from a human donor who was either an allogeneic HSCT recipient or a stem cell or donor lymphocyte infusion donor (not recorded which). It is not recorded whose cells these are; they may come from a transplant donor. The chain employs TRBV10-3 and TRBJ2-1; no reliable D call. This CDR3 is CAIGVSSYNEQFF. The CDR3 coding sequence is TGTGCCATCGGGGTAAGCTCCTACAATGAGCAGTTCTTC.